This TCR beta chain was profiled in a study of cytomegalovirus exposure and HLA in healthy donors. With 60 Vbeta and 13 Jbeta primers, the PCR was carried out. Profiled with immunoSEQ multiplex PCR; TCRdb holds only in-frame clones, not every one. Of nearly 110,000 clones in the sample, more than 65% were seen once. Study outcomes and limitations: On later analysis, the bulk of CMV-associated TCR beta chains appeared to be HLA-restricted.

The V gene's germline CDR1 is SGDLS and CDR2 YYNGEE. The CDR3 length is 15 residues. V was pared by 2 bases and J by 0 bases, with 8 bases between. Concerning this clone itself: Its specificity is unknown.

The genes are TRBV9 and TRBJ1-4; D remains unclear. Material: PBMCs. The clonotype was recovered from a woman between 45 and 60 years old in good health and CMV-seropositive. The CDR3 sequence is CASSVSPTTNEKLFF. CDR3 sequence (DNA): TGTGCCAGCAGCGTTTCGCCTACAACTAATGAAAAACTGTTTTTT.